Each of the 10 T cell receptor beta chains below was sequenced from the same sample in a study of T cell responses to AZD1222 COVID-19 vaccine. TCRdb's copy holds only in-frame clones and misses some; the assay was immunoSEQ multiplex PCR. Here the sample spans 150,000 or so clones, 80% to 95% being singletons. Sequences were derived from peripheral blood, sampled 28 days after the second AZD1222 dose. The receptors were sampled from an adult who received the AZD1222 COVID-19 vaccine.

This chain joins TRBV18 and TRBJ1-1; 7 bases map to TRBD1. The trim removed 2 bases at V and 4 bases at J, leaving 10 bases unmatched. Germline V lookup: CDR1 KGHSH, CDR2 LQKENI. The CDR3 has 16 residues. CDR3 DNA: TGTGCCAGCTCACCAGCTGGGGACAGATCGGGCACTGAAGCTTTCTTT. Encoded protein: CASSPAGDRSGTEAFF.

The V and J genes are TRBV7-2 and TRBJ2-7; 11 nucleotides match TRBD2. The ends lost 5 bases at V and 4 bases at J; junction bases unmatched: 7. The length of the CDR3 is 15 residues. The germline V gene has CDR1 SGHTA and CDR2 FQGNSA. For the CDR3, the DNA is TGTGCCAGCAGCCGGCTAGCGGGGGGAGTATACGAGCAGTACTTC. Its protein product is CASSRLAGGVYEQYF.

The CDR3 loop is CSASKTAVYNEQFF. The DNA of the CDR3 is TGCAGTGCTAGTAAGACAGCGGTTTACAATGAGCAGTTCTTC. The V and J genes are TRBV20-1 and TRBJ2-1; possibly TRBD1 or TRBD2 for D (5 bases each). CDR3 size: 14 residues. Germline-derived CDR1 and CDR2 are DFQATT and SNEGSKA (reference sequence). V was trimmed by 3 bases and J by 4 bases, leaving 13 bases between them.

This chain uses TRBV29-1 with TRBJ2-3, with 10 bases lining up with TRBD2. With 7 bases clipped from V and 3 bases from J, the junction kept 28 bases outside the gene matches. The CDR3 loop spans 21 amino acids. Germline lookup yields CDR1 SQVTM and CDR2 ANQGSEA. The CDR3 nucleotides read TGCAGCGCCGGATACCTGGTTTCTAGCGGGGGCCACCGGGGGAGGACAGATACGCAGTATTTT. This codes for CSAGYLVSSGGHRGRTDTQYF.

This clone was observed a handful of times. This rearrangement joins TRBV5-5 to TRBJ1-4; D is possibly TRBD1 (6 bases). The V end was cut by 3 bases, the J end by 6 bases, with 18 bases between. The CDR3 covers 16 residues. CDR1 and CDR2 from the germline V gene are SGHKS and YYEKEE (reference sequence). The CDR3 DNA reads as TGTGCCAGCAGCTCGACAGGCTCCCGAGGGTATGAAAAACTGTTTTTT. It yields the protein CASSSTGSRGYEKLFF.

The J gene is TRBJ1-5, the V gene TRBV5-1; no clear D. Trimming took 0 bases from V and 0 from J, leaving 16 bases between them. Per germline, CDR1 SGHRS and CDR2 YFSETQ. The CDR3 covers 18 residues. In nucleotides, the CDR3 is TGCGCCAGCAGCTTGGTGCCACCCGGTCTATATAGCAATCAGCCCCAGCATTTT. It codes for CASSLVPPGLYSNQPQHF.

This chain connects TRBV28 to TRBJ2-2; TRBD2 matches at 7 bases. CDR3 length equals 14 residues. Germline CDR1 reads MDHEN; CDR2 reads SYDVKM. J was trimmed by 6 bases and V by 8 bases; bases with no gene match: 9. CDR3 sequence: CASRTSWKSGELFF. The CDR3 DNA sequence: TGTGCCAGCCGGACTAGTTGGAAGTCCGGGGAGCTGTTTTTT.

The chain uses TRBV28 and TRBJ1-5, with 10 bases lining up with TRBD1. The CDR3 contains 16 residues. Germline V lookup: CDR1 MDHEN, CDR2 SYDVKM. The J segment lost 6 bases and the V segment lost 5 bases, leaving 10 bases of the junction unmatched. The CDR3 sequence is CASSPRQGAHGQPQHF. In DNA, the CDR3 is TGTGCCAGCAGTCCAAGACAGGGGGCGCATGGTCAGCCCCAGCATTTT.

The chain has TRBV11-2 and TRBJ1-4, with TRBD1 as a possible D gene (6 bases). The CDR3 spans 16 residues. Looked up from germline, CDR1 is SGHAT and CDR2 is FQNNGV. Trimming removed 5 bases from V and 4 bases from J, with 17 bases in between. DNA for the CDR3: TGTGCCAGCAGCCCCCGTCGAGGGGGGCTTAATGAAAAACTGTTTTTT. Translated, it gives CASSPRRGGLNEKLFF.

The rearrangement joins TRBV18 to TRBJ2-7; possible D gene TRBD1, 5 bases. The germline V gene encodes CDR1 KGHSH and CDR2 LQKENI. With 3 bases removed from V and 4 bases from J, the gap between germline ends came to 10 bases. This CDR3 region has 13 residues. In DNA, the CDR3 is TGTGCCAGCTCACCGGGGTACAGGTACGAGCAGTACTTC. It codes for CASSPGYRYEQYF.